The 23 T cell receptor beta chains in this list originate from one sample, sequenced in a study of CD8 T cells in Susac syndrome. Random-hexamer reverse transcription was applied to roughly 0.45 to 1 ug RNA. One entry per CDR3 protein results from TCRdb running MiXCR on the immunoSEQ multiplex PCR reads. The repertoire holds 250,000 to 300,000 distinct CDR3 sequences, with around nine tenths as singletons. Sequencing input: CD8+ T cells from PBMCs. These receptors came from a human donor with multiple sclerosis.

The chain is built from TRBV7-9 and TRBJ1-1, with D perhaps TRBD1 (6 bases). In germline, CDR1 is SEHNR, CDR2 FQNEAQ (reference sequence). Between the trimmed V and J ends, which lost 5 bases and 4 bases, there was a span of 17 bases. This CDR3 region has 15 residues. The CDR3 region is CASSPGWGAPTEAFF. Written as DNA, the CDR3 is TGTGCCAGCAGCCCTGGTTGGGGGGCGCCCACTGAAGCTTTCTTT.

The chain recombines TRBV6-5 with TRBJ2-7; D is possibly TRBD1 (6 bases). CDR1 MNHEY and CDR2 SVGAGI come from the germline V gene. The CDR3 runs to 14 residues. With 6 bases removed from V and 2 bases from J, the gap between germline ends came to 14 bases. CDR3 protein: CASRPGWGPYEQYF. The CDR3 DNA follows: TGTGCCAGCAGGCCTGGTTGGGGGCCCTACGAGCAGTACTTC.

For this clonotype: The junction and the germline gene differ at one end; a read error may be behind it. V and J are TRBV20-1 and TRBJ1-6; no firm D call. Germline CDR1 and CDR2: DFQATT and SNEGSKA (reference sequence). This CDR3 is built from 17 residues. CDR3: CSAYTAPMSSYDSPLHF. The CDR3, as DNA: TGCAGTGCTTACACAGCCCCTATGAGCTCCTATGATTCACCCCTCCACTTT.

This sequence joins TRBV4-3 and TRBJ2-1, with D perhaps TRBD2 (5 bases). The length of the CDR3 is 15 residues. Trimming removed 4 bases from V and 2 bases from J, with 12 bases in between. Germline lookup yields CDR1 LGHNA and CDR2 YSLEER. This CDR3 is CASSPEGGPYNEQFF. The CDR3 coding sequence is TGCGCCAGCAGCCCCGAGGGCGGGCCCTACAATGAGCAGTTCTTC.

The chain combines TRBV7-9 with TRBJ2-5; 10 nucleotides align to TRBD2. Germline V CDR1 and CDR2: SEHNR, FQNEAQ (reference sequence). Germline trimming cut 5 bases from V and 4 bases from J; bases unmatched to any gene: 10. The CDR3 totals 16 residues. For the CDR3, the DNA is TGTGCCAGCAGCGCCTCCCTGACTAGCGGGTTAGAGACCCAGTACTTC. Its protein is CASSASLTSGLETQYF.

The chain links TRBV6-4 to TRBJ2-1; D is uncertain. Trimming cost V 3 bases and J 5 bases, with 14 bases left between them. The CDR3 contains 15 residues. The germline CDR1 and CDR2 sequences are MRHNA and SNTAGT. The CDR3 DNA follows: TGTGCCAGCAGTGAACTGGCGGTACCCAACAATGAGCAGTTCTTC. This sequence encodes CASSELAVPNNEQFF.

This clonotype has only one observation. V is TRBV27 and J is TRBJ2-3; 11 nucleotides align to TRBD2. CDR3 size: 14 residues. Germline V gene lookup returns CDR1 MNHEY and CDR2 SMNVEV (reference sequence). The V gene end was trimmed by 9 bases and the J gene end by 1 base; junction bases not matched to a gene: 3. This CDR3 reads CASDSGRGTDTQYF. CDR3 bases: TGTGCCAGTGATAGCGGGAGGGGCACAGATACGCAGTATTTT.

CDR3 sequence (DNA): TGTGCCAGCAGTCCCCGGTACTCTATCCAGGAGACCCAGTACTTC. It encodes CASSPRYSIQETQYF. The chain carries TRBV11-2 and TRBJ2-5; D unresolved. In germline, CDR1 is SGHAT, CDR2 FQNNGV. Trimming shortened V by 6 bases and J by 5 bases, and 19 bases separated the two germline ends. This CDR3 has 15 amino acids.

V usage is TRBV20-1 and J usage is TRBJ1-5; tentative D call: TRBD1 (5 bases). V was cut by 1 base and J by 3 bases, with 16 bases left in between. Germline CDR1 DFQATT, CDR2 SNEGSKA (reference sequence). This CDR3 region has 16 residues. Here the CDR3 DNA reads TGCAGTGCTAGAGTCGACCTCAGGGCCCCCAATCAGCCCCAGCATTTT. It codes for CSARVDLRAPNQPQHF.

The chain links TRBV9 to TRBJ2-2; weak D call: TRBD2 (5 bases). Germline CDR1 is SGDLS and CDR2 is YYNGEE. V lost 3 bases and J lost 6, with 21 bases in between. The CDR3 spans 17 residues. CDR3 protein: CASSAEGVVLRAGELFF. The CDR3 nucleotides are TGTGCCAGCAGCGCCGAGGGCGTAGTCCTGCGTGCCGGGGAGCTGTTTTTT.

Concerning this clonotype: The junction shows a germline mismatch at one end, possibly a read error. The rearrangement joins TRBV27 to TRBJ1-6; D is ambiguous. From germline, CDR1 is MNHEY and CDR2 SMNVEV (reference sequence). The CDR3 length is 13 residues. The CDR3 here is CASSISTDSPLHF. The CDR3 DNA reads TGTGCCAGCAGTATATCCACAGATTCACCCCTCCACTTT.

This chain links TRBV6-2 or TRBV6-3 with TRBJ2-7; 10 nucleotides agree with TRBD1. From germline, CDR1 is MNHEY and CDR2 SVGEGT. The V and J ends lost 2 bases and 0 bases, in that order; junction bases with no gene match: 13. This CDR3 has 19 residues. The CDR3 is CASSYGTGEEGADSYEQYF. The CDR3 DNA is TGTGCCAGCAGTTACGGGACAGGGGAGGAGGGTGCGGACTCCTACGAGCAGTACTTC.

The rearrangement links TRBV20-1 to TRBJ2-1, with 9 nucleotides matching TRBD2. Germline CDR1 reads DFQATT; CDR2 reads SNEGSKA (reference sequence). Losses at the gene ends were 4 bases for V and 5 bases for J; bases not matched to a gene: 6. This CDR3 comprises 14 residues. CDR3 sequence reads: CSANSGRLNNEQFF. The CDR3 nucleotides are TGCAGTGCTAACAGCGGGAGGCTTAACAATGAGCAGTTCTTC.

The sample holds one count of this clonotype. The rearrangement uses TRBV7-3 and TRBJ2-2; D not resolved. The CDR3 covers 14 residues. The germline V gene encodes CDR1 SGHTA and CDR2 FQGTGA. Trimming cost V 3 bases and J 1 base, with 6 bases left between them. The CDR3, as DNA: TGTGCCAGCAGCTTTAGCCTGAACACCGGGGAGCTGTTTTTT. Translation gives CASSFSLNTGELFF.

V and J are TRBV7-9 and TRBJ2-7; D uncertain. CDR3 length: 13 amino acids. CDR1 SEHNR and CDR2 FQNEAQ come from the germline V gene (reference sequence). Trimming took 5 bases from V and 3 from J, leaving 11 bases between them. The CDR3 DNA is TGTGCCAGCAGCCCTGGTGGGATCTACGAGCAGTACTTC. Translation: CASSPGGIYEQYF.

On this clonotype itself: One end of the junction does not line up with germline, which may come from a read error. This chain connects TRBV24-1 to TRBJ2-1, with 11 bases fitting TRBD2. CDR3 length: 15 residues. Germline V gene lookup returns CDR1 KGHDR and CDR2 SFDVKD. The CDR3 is CAASDVGLAAREQFF. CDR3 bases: TGTGCCGCCAGTGATGTGGGACTAGCGGCCCGGGAGCAGTTCTTC.

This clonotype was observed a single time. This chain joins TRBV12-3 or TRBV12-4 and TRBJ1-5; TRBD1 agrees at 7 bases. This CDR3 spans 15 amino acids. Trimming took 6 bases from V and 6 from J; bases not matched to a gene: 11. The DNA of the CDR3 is TGTGCCAGCAGACACGACACAGGGGCGGGTCAGCCCCAGCATTTT. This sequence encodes CASRHDTGAGQPQHF.

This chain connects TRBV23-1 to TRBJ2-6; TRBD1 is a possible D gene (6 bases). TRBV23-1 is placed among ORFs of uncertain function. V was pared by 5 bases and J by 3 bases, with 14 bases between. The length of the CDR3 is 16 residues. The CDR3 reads CASSAGVPLGANVLTF. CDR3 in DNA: TGCGCCAGCAGTGCAGGGGTTCCGCTTGGGGCCAACGTCCTGACTTTC.

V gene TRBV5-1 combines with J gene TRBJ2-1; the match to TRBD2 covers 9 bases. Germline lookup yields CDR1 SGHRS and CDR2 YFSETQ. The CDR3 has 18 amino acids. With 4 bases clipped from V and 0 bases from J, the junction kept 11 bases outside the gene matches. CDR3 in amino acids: CASSLPAQLAGSYNEQFF. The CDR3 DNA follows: TGCGCCAGCAGCCTACCTGCCCAACTAGCGGGCTCCTACAATGAGCAGTTCTTC.

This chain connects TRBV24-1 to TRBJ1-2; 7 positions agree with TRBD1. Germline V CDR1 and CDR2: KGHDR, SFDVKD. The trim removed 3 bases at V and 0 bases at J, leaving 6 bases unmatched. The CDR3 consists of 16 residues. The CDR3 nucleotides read TGTGCCACCAGTGATGCCGGGACAGAAGCTAACTATGGCTACACCTTC. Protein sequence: CATSDAGTEANYGYTF.

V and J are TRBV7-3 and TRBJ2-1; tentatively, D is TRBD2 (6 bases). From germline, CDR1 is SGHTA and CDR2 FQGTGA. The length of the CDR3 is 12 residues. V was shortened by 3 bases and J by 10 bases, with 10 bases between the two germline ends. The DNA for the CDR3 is TGTGCCAGCAGCTTTGACGCGGGGGAGCAGTTCTTC. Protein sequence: CASSFDAGEQFF.

The CDR3 protein is CASSLANEGPKLFF. The CDR3 DNA sequence: TGTGCCAGCAGCTTGGCCAACGAAGGGCCAAAACTGTTTTTT. This chain joins TRBV5-6 and TRBJ1-4; no clear D gene. Per the germline V gene, CDR1 is SGHDT and CDR2 is YYEEEE. The CDR3 sequence is 14 residues long. Trimming pared 0 bases from V and 10 bases from J, leaving 13 bases between.

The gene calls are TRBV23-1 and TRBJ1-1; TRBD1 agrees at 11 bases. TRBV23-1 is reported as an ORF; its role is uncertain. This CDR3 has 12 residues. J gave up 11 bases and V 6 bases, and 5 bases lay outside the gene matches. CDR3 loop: CASRDRGRAAFF. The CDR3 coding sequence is TGCGCCAGCAGGGACAGGGGGCGCGCGGCTTTCTTT.